This T cell receptor beta chain was recorded in a study of technical replicates of blood from a few donors. Sequencing used immunoSEQ multiplex PCR; TCRdb keeps in-frame clones, though not all of them. Of 60,000 to 80,000 clones in the sample, roughly nine tenths were seen once. The CDR3 spans 12 residues. The germline V gene encodes CDR1 SGHRS and CDR2 YFSETQ. Trimming cost V 4 bases and J 4 bases, with 9 bases left between them. The receptor comes from a human donor in good health. Sequenced sample: T cells isolated from PBMCs. The rearrangement joins TRBV5-1 to TRBJ2-7; D is unresolved. The CDR3 spells CASSIAGYEQYF. The CDR3 coding sequence is TGCGCCAGCAGCATAGCCGGGTACGAGCAGTACTTC.